This TCR beta chain was recorded in a study of cytomegalovirus exposure and HLA in healthy donors. Study details: According to later analysis, the same platform produced the 120 validation and approximately 630 first-cohort repertoires.

Study conclusions and caveats: With high specificity and sensitivity, the classifier reportedly diagnosed cytomegalovirus status. Among TCR beta chains, those listed as cytomegalovirus-associated numbered approximately 150. That first-cohort TCR clusters tended to co-occur in the approximately 110 validation repertoires was found in a later analysis.

Germline trimming cut 6 bases from V and 1 base from J; bases unmatched to any gene: 4. Per germline, CDR1 LNHDA and CDR2 SQIVND (reference sequence). The CDR3 runs 15 residues. Clones were sequenced by immunoSEQ multiplex PCR, and TCRdb holds only the in-frame ones, with some missing. The profile shows 150,000 to 200,000 clones, under 90% of them singletons. Concerning this clone itself: The antigen is unknown.

The source of this sequence is a man between 18 and 35 years old in good health and CMV-seropositive. The sample was PBMCs. The chain links TRBV19 to TRBJ2-1; TRBD2 aligns across 9 bases. The CDR3 DNA sequence: TGTGCCAGTAGCACCGGACTAGCGTCCTACAATGAGCAGTTCTTC. Translated, it gives CASSTGLASYNEQFF.